This TCR beta chain was retrieved from a study of blood T cell repertoires in COVID-19. This CDR3 is built from 14 residues. Germline CDR1 MNHEY, CDR2 SVGAGI. V was cut by 2 bases and J by 7 bases, with 15 bases left in between. Some clones are missing from TCRdb's copy, which holds only in-frame ones; the method was immunoSEQ multiplex PCR. Of 250,000 to 350,000 clones in the sample, around 89% were seen once. The sequencing input was peripheral blood. This clonotype originated in a man aged 30 to 45 with acute or convalescent COVID-19. The chain employs TRBV6-5 and TRBJ2-7; D might be TRBD1 (5 bases). CDR3 DNA: TGTGCCAGCAGTTACCACTCGACAGTGCTAGAGCAGTACTTC. Protein: CASSYHSTVLEQYF.